One and the same sample provided the 22 T cell receptor beta chains below, sequenced in a study of blood T cell repertoires in COVID-19. Only in-frame clones appear in the TCRdb table, and some are missing; sequencing was by immunoSEQ multiplex PCR. The repertoire consists of approximately 270,000 clones, with around 90% occurring once and the leading ten covering 1.2%. The sample consisted of PBMCs or T cells enriched from blood (not recorded which). The source is a human donor in a cohort exposed to, infected with or recovered from COVID-19 (not recorded which). The donor label of this sample is uncertain.

The chain uses TRBV19 and TRBJ1-3, with a tentative D call TRBD1 (6 bases). In germline, CDR1 is LNHDA, CDR2 SQIVND (reference sequence). V was shortened by 10 bases and J by 3 bases, with 13 bases between the two germline ends. CDR3 length equals 13 residues. In DNA form, the CDR3 reads TGTGCCACCAGTCAGGGGAATGGAAACACCATATATTTT. Protein: CATSQGNGNTIYF.

This rearrangement joins TRBV5-1 to TRBJ2-7, with D maybe TRBD1 (6 bases). Germline V gives CDR1 SGHRS, CDR2 YFSETQ. The V end lost 0 bases, the J end lost 2 bases, and 9 bases lay between the germline ends. This CDR3 is built from 14 residues. The CDR3 bases are TGCGCCAGCAGCTTGGGACAGGCCACCTACGAGCAGTACTTC. Translating gives CASSLGQATYEQYF.

A single count supports this clone. The DNA of the CDR3 is TGTGCCAGCAGCTTCCGACAGTCGCAAGGTATTATGGACACTGAAGCTTTCTTT. Amino acid sequence: CASSFRQSQGIMDTEAFF. The V gene is TRBV5-5, the J gene TRBJ1-1; D might be TRBD1 (5 bases). CDR3 length: 18 residues. The germline CDR1 and CDR2 sequences are SGHKS and YYEKEE (reference sequence). V shed 2 bases and J shed 3 bases, with 23 bases lying between them.

CDR3 region: CASSDRPGIPRGETQYF. The DNA of the CDR3 is TGTGCCAGCAGCGACCGCCCAGGGATACCGAGAGGAGAGACCCAGTACTTC. The chain is built from TRBV7-9 and TRBJ2-5, with TRBD1 as a possible D gene (5 bases). CDR3 length: 17 residues. Germline CDR1 reads SEHNR; CDR2 reads FQNEAQ (reference sequence). V dropped 5 bases and J dropped 4 bases, with 23 bases sitting between them.

The genes are TRBV18 and TRBJ1-1, with D tentatively TRBD1 (5 bases). The CDR3 extends over 13 amino acids. Trimming left V 2 bases short and J 4 bases short, with 8 bases between. In germline, CDR1 is KGHSH, CDR2 LQKENI. For the CDR3, the DNA is TGTGCCAGCTCACCATCTCAGGGCACTGAAGCTTTCTTT. This gives the protein CASSPSQGTEAFF.

The V gene is TRBV7-2, the J gene TRBJ1-6; D unclear. V was trimmed by 5 bases and J by 7 bases, leaving 12 bases between them. The germline CDR1 and CDR2 sequences are SGHTA and FQGNSA. The CDR3 consists of 14 residues. As DNA, the CDR3 is TGTGCCAGCAGCCGGTCCCGCCCGAATTCACCCCTCCACTTT. It translates to CASSRSRPNSPLHF.

The gene calls are TRBV7-9 and TRBJ2-7; D is uncertain. Germline V CDR1 and CDR2: SEHNR, FQNEAQ (reference sequence). Trimming took off 5 bases at V and 2 bases at J, with 10 bases between the two ends. The CDR3 consists of 13 residues. In DNA, the CDR3 is TGTGCCAGCAGCCCCCCCGCGGCCTACGAGCAGTACTTC. Its translation: CASSPPAAYEQYF.

The chain combines TRBV10-3 with TRBJ2-7, with a weak D call TRBD1 (7 bases). The CDR3 loop spans 15 amino acids. The V gene lost 6 bases and the J gene lost 7 bases, with 22 bases spanning the gap. The germline V gene has CDR1 ENHRY and CDR2 SYGVKD. CDR3 sequence reads: CAIRGSGGINWEQYF. For the CDR3, the DNA is TGTGCCATCAGAGGATCAGGGGGGATTAACTGGGAGCAGTACTTC.

V is TRBV15 and J is TRBJ2-6; 7 positions agree with TRBD1. CDR3 length: 17 amino acids. The germline V gene encodes CDR1 LNHNV and CDR2 YYDKDF (reference sequence). V dropped 4 bases and J dropped 0; count of bases not matched to a gene: 6. CDR3 amino acids: CATSNRDRLSGANVLTF. The CDR3 DNA follows: TGTGCCACCAGCAACCGGGACAGACTCTCTGGGGCCAACGTCCTGACTTTC.

Only one count was recorded for this clone. The chain combines TRBV19 with TRBJ1-5, with D maybe TRBD1 (5 bases). The CDR3 extends over 14 amino acids. Germline CDR1 reads LNHDA; CDR2 reads SQIVND (reference sequence). V was cut by 3 bases and J by 9 bases, with 15 bases left in between. The CDR3: CASSIGGGTSPQHF. The CDR3 coding sequence is TGTGCCAGTAGTATTGGGGGGGGGACGTCGCCCCAGCATTTT. Variable domain in full (rest from reference TRBV19 and TRBJ1-5): DGGITQSPKYLFRKEGQNVTLSCEQNLNHDAMYWYRQDPGQGLRLIYYSQIVNDFQKGDIAEGYSVSREKKESFPLTVTSAQKNPTAFYLCASSIGGGTSPQHFGDGTRLSIL.

The chain couples TRBV3-1 (or the pseudogene TRBV3-2) to TRBJ1-2; possibly TRBD1 for D (5 bases). The V gene's germline CDR1 is LGHDT and CDR2 YNNKEL (reference sequence). This CDR3 has 15 residues. Trimming cost V 1 base and J 6 bases, with 15 bases left between them. The CDR3 sequence: CASSQAPAGVDGYTF. The CDR3 coding sequence is TGTGCCAGCAGCCAAGCCCCGGCGGGGGTTGATGGCTACACCTTC.

This chain joins TRBV14 and TRBJ2-1; 9 nucleotides align to TRBD1. CDR1 and CDR2 from the germline V gene are SGHDN and FVKESK. The V and J ends lost 1 base and 6 bases, in that order; junction bases with no gene match: 10. This CDR3 is built from 17 residues. The chain's CDR3 is CASSQVLGTGNPNEQFF. CDR3 DNA sequence: TGTGCCAGCAGCCAAGTTCTCGGGACAGGGAACCCCAATGAGCAGTTCTTC.

V and J are TRBV5-4 and TRBJ2-7; maybe TRBD1 (5 bases). CDR3 length: 15 amino acids. Germline CDR1 and CDR2: SGHNT and YYREEE (reference sequence). V was trimmed by 1 base and J by 5 bases, leaving 16 bases between them. The CDR3 DNA sequence: TGTGCCAGCAGCTTGAGCCCAGGGTTAGTCGACGAGCAGTACTTC. The encoded protein is CASSLSPGLVDEQYF.

This chain links TRBV24-1 with TRBJ2-5; TRBD1 agrees at 7 bases. In germline, CDR1 is KGHDR, CDR2 SFDVKD. After removal of 9 bases from V and 0 bases from J, the junction contained 3 bases not matched to a gene. The CDR3 has 13 amino acids. DNA for the CDR3: TGTGCCACCCGGGACAGTCACCAAGAGACCCAGTACTTC. Protein sequence: CATRDSHQETQYF.

The chain uses TRBV6-5 and TRBJ1-1; 7 bases line up with TRBD1. CDR3 size: 15 residues. CDR1 and CDR2 (germline): MNHEY, SVGAGI. With 6 bases clipped from V and 4 bases from J, the junction kept 11 bases outside the gene matches. CDR3 protein: CASRDPGGRGTEAFF. CDR3 nucleotides: TGTGCCAGCAGAGACCCAGGGGGACGGGGCACTGAAGCTTTCTTT.

V gene TRBV24-1 combines with J gene TRBJ1-5, with unresolved D. Germline V gene lookup returns CDR1 KGHDR and CDR2 SFDVKD. V shed 0 bases and J shed 2 bases, with 22 bases lying between them. The CDR3 has 20 residues. For the CDR3, the DNA is TGTGCCACCAGTGATTTGGGTCCTCGTGCGGGGTCGGTATGCAATCAGCCCCAGCATTTT. Its translation is CATSDLGPRAGSVCNQPQHF.

This rearrangement joins TRBV12-3 or TRBV12-4 to TRBJ1-1; D is unresolved. CDR3 length: 13 residues. Trimming removed 2 bases from V and 1 base from J, with 5 bases in between. The CDR3: CASSLNRNTEAFF. The DNA of the CDR3 is TGTGCCAGCAGTTTAAACAGGAACACTGAAGCTTTCTTT.

About this clone: The sample carries other DNA sequences with the same CDR3. V is TRBV7-9 and J is TRBJ1-1; TRBD1 aligns across 9 bases. The CDR3 totals 15 residues. Germline CDR1 is SEHNR and CDR2 is FQNEAQ (reference sequence). V trimming: 5 bases; J trimming: 1 base; junction bases outside the gene matches: 5. The CDR3 loop is CASSLGTGRNTEAFF. The CDR3 DNA sequence: TGTGCCAGCAGCCTCGGGACAGGGCGGAACACTGAAGCTTTCTTT.

The V call is TRBV11-2, the J call TRBJ2-3; 13 bases line up with TRBD2. CDR3 length equals 17 residues. Per the germline V gene, CDR1 is SGHAT and CDR2 is FQNNGV. Trimming took 0 bases from V and 0 from J; bases not matched to a gene: 0. CDR3 nucleotide sequence: TGTGCCAGCAGCTTAGAACTAGCGGGGGGGAGCACAGATACGCAGTATTTT. Its translation: CASSLELAGGSTDTQYF.

V and J are TRBV5-4 and TRBJ2-7; D is perhaps TRBD1 (7 bases). The CDR3 covers 16 residues. Trimming took 4 bases from V and 7 from J, leaving 24 bases between them. CDR1 SGHNT and CDR2 YYREEE come from the germline V gene (reference sequence). CDR3 loop: CASSPYRGGGPGEQYF. In nucleotides, the CDR3 is TGTGCCAGCAGCCCGTACAGGGGAGGAGGTCCTGGGGAGCAGTACTTC.

Concerning this clone: The sample has other DNA sequences that encode this CDR3 too. This sequence joins TRBV9 and TRBJ2-3, with TRBD2 as a possible D gene (6 bases). Germline CDR1 and CDR2: SGDLS and YYNGEE. V was clipped by 4 bases and J by 1 base, with 7 bases between them. The CDR3 covers 13 residues. CDR3 DNA: TGTGCCAGCAGCCCGGGGGGCACAGATACGCAGTATTTT. It is translated as CASSPGGTDTQYF.

V and J are TRBV6-4 and TRBJ1-5, with TRBD1 matching over 7 bases. This CDR3 is 14 amino acids long. With 3 bases clipped from V and 7 bases from J, the junction kept 6 bases outside the gene matches. Per the germline V gene, CDR1 is MRHNA and CDR2 is SNTAGT. This CDR3 reads CASSETGEGQPQHF. In DNA form, the CDR3 reads TGTGCCAGCAGTGAAACAGGGGAAGGGCAGCCCCAGCATTTT.